Each of the 11 T cell receptor beta chains below was sequenced from the same sample in a study of cytomegalovirus exposure and HLA in healthy donors (dated by TCRdb to about 2017). The method behind the library was the immunoSEQ multiplex PCR assay. The multiplex PCR relied on a mix of 60 forward primers for TCR Vbeta segments and 13 reverse primers for TCR Jbeta segments. TCRdb re-hosts the immuneACCESS table, in-frame sequences only. Its copies lack some clones; in the studies checked, an unresolved V gene accounts for under half of them, and the cause for the rest is not known. This sample comprises more than 150,000 clones, around 86% of them detected only once. The top ten constitute around 0.75% of the sample. What was sequenced was PBMCs. The receptors originated from a woman aged 18-30 years in good health and CMV-seronegative.

The rearrangement links TRBV6-5 to TRBJ2-5, with TRBD2 identical over 10 bases. CDR1 and CDR2 (germline): MNHEY, SVGAGI. CDR3 length: 16 residues. Germline trimming cut 0 bases from V and 5 bases from J; bases unmatched to any gene: 6. In DNA, the CDR3 is TGTGCCAGCAGTTACTCGTTAGCGGGAGGCCGGGAGACCCAGTACTTC. As protein: CASSYSLAGGRETQYF.

The gene calls are TRBV2 and TRBJ1-2; a possible D gene is TRBD1 (6 bases). The CDR3 contains 13 residues. Germline values: CDR1 SNHLY, CDR2 FYNNEI. V gave up 2 bases and J gave up 2 bases, with 6 bases separating them. CDR3 DNA sequence: TGTGCCAGCAGTGAACAGGGGAACTATGGCTACACCTTC. Translation gives CASSEQGNYGYTF.

The chain links TRBV2 to TRBJ2-2, with 11 positions matching TRBD2. The germline gives CDR1 SNHLY, CDR2 FYNNEI. V was clipped by 10 bases and J by 5 bases; unmatched bases: 12. This CDR3 contains 16 residues. The CDR3 protein is CAKGTSGITGTGELFF. CDR3 nucleotide sequence: TGTGCCAAAGGGACTAGCGGTATTACGGGGACCGGGGAGCTGTTTTTT.

This chain connects TRBV18 to TRBJ2-2, with D possibly being TRBD2 (6 bases). The germline gives CDR1 KGHSH, CDR2 LQKENI. Trimming left V 2 bases short and J 6 bases short, with 10 bases between. The CDR3 extends over 14 amino acids. Written as DNA, the CDR3 is TGTGCCAGCTCACCAGCGGGATCTGCCGGGGAGCTGTTTTTT. Translated: CASSPAGSAGELFF.

Only one count was recorded for this clone. The gene calls are TRBV5-1 and TRBJ1-6; D not certain. Germline V CDR1 and CDR2: SGHRS, YFSETQ. With 0 bases removed from V and 8 bases from J, the gap between germline ends came to 12 bases. The CDR3 runs to 15 residues. The DNA of the CDR3 is TGCGCCAGCAGCTTGGTTACGGGAAGTGATTCACCCCTCCACTTT. Amino acids: CASSLVTGSDSPLHF.

This chain uses TRBV6-5 with TRBJ1-6, with 7 bases aligning to TRBD1. The CDR3 has 14 residues. Germline CDR1 and CDR2: MNHEY and SVGAGI. V shed 4 bases and J 10 bases; nucleotides not matched to a gene: 7. The CDR3 coding sequence is TGTGCCAGCAGTTTGACAGGGCGAGAGTCACCCCTCCACTTT. This encodes CASSLTGRESPLHF.

CDR3: CASKWVDRTGYGYTF. CDR3 in DNA: TGTGCCAGCAAGTGGGTGGACAGGACAGGCTATGGCTACACCTTC. The chain links TRBV27 to TRBJ1-2; TRBD1 matches 7 bases. The CDR3 spans 15 residues. The V gene end was trimmed by 7 bases and the J gene end by 4 bases; junction bases not matched to a gene: 12. The germline V gene has CDR1 MNHEY and CDR2 SMNVEV (reference sequence).

The chain combines TRBV7-2 with TRBJ1-2, with 10 bases that match TRBD1. The CDR3 is 14 residues long. In germline, CDR1 is SGHTA, CDR2 FQGNSA. V was clipped by 5 bases and J by 8 bases; unmatched bases: 8. This chain's CDR3 is CASSIRQGAEGYTF. In DNA form, the CDR3 reads TGTGCCAGCAGCATTCGACAGGGGGCGGAGGGCTACACCTTC.

The chain uses TRBV2 and TRBJ2-4, with D possibly TRBD2 on 6 matching bases. V was clipped by 8 bases and J by 1 base, with 15 bases between them. CDR1 and CDR2 (germline): SNHLY, FYNNEI. This CDR3 has 15 amino acids. The CDR3: CASSAGQGAKNIQYF. The CDR3 DNA follows: TGTGCCAGCTCTGCGGGGCAAGGTGCCAAAAACATTCAGTACTTC.

Points on this clone: The junction does not match germline at one end; this may be a read error. The chain uses TRBV29-1 and TRBJ2-7, with TRBD1 matching 8 bases. This CDR3 is built from 13 residues. Germline assignment: CDR1 SQVTM and CDR2 ANQGSEA. CDR3 protein: CSVEIMDRVERYF. CDR3 in DNA: TGCAGCGTTGAAATAATGGACAGGGTCGAGCGGTACTTC.

The V gene is TRBV6-5, the J gene TRBJ2-5; a weak D match, TRBD2 (6 bases). In germline, CDR1 is MNHEY, CDR2 SVGAGI. The CDR3 consists of 13 residues. V lost 8 bases to trimming and J lost 5 bases, with 15 bases between them. The DNA for the CDR3 is TGTGCCAGCCGCGGGGTCCTTGGGGAGACCCAGTACTTC. Translated: CASRGVLGETQYF.